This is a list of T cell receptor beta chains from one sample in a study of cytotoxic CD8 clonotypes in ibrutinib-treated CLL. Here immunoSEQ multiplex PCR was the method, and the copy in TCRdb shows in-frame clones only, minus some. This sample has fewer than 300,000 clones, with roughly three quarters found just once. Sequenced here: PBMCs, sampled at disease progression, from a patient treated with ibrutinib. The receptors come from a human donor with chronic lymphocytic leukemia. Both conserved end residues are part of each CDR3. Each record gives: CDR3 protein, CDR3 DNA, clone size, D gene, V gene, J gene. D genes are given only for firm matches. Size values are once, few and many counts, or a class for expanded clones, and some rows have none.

CDR3 protein: CASSELRPHNQPQHF
CDR3 DNA: TGTGCCAGCAGTGAGTTGAGACCGCACAATCAGCCCCAGCATTTT
clone size: -
D gene: -
V gene: TRBV2
J gene: TRBJ1-5

CDR3 protein: CASSEVGGDGAFF
CDR3 DNA: TGTGCCAGCAGTGAAGTAGGCGGCGACGGAGCTTTCTTT
clone size: -
D gene: -
V gene: TRBV2
J gene: TRBJ1-1

CDR3 protein: CASSVGRHNEQFF
CDR3 DNA: TGTGCCAGCAGCGTAGGACGGCACAATGAGCAGTTCTTC
clone size: -
D gene: -
V gene: TRBV9
J gene: TRBJ2-1

CDR3 protein: CASSRDRVYEQYF
CDR3 DNA: TGTGCCAGCAGTAGGGACAGGGTGTACGAGCAGTACTTC
clone size: -
D gene: TRBD1
V gene: TRBV6-5
J gene: TRBJ2-7

CDR3 protein: CASSPAYRVSGNTIYF
CDR3 DNA: TGCGCCAGCAGCCCGGCCTACAGGGTATCTGGAAACACCATATATTTT
clone size: -
D gene: -
V gene: TRBV4-1
J gene: TRBJ1-3

CDR3 protein: CASSLGWGVDYFNEQFF
CDR3 DNA: TGTGCCAGCAGCTTGGGATGGGGGGTGGACTACTTCAATGAGCAGTTCTTC
clone size: few
D gene: -
V gene: TRBV5-4
J gene: TRBJ2-1

CDR3 protein: CASSPRTGELTYYGYTF
CDR3 DNA: TGCGCCAGCAGCCCGCGGACAGGAGAACTGACGTACTATGGCTACACCTTC
clone size: -
D gene: TRBD1
V gene: TRBV5-1
J gene: TRBJ1-2

CDR3 protein: CASSLGPGSYEQYF
CDR3 DNA: TGTGCCAGCAGCTTAGGTCCGGGCTCCTACGAGCAGTACTTC
clone size: -
D gene: -
V gene: TRBV7-9
J gene: TRBJ2-7

CDR3 protein: CASEPGQGARAYNEQFF
CDR3 DNA: TGTGCCAGCGAACCGGGACAGGGGGCAAGGGCCTACAATGAGCAGTTCTTC
clone size: few
D gene: TRBD1
V gene: TRBV27
J gene: TRBJ2-1

CDR3 protein: CASSQSIPREQYF
CDR3 DNA: TGCGCCAGCAGCCAGTCCATACCGAGGGAGCAGTACTTC
clone size: -
D gene: -
V gene: TRBV4-3
J gene: TRBJ2-7

CDR3 protein: CASSPGTGGRRAEAFF
CDR3 DNA: TGTGCCAGCTCACCGGGGACAGGGGGACGGAGGGCTGAAGCTTTCTTT
clone size: -
D gene: TRBD1
V gene: TRBV18
J gene: TRBJ1-1

CDR3 protein: CASSLAGTQETQYF
CDR3 DNA: TGCGCCAGCTCTCTAGCAGGGACCCAAGAGACCCAGTACTTC
clone size: -
D gene: -
V gene: TRBV5-1
J gene: TRBJ2-5

CDR3 protein: CASSEETSLNTGELFF
CDR3 DNA: TGTGCCAGCAGTGAAGAGACTAGCTTGAACACCGGGGAGCTGTTTTTT
clone size: -
D gene: TRBD2
V gene: TRBV2
J gene: TRBJ2-2

CDR3 protein: CASSLYGETRGGELFF
CDR3 DNA: TGTGCCAGCAGCTTGTATGGAGAGACCCGGGGCGGGGAGCTGTTTTTT
clone size: -
D gene: -
V gene: TRBV5-6
J gene: TRBJ2-2

CDR3 protein: CASSLTPTSGSLKFSKNIQYF
CDR3 DNA: TGTGCCAGCAGTTTAACCCCGACTAGCGGGAGTTTGAAGTTTTCCAAAAACATTCAGTACTTC
clone size: once
D gene: TRBD2
V gene: TRBV28
J gene: TRBJ2-4

CDR3 protein: CASSRNREEGYTF
CDR3 DNA: TGTGCCAGCTCCCGAAACCGGGAGGAAGGCTACACCTTC
clone size: -
D gene: -
V gene: TRBV18
J gene: TRBJ1-2

CDR3 protein: CASSLSGRHYEQYF
CDR3 DNA: TGTGCCAGCAGCTTGTCGGGACGCCACTACGAGCAGTACTTC
clone size: once
D gene: -
V gene: TRBV5-4
J gene: TRBJ2-7

CDR3 protein: CASSIQGRYEQYF
CDR3 DNA: TGTGCCAGCAGCATACAGGGGCGGTACGAGCAGTACTTC
clone size: -
D gene: TRBD1
V gene: TRBV5-4
J gene: TRBJ2-7

CDR3 protein: CASSLAPGALYEQYF
CDR3 DNA: TGCGCCAGCAGCTTGGCCCCGGGGGCCTTGTACGAGCAGTACTTC
clone size: -
D gene: -
V gene: TRBV5-1
J gene: TRBJ2-7

CDR3 protein: CSARVVNGYTF
CDR3 DNA: TGCAGTGCTAGAGTCGTGAATGGCTACACCTTC
clone size: -
D gene: -
V gene: TRBV20-1
J gene: TRBJ1-2

CDR3 protein: CASSQVPGGNQPQHF
CDR3 DNA: TGCGCCAGCAGCCAAGTACCCGGGGGCAATCAGCCCCAGCATTTT
clone size: -
D gene: -
V gene: TRBV4-3
J gene: TRBJ1-5

CDR3 protein: CASSIPYREAFF
CDR3 DNA: TGTGCCAGTAGTATCCCCTACCGAGAGGCTTTCTTT
clone size: once
D gene: -
V gene: TRBV19
J gene: TRBJ1-1

CDR3 protein: CASSQELQGVSTEAFF
CDR3 DNA: TGCGCCAGCAGCCAAGAACTCCAGGGGGTCAGTACTGAAGCTTTCTTT
clone size: -
D gene: TRBD1
V gene: TRBV4-3
J gene: TRBJ1-1

CDR3 protein: CASSSGSGVFLDTQYF
CDR3 DNA: TGTGCCAGCAGTTCGGGTAGCGGGGTGTTTTTGGATACGCAGTATTTT
clone size: -
D gene: TRBD2
V gene: TRBV6-6
J gene: TRBJ2-3

CDR3 protein: CASSFNSGQPDTQYF
CDR3 DNA: TGCGCCAGCAGTTTTAATTCCGGACAGCCAGATACGCAGTATTTT
clone size: once
D gene: -
V gene: TRBV5-1
J gene: TRBJ2-3

CDR3 protein: CSVGTMGETQYF
CDR3 DNA: TGCAGCGTGGGGACCATGGGAGAGACCCAGTACTTC
clone size: -
D gene: -
V gene: TRBV29-1
J gene: TRBJ2-5

CDR3 protein: CASSLAPSPNTGELFF
CDR3 DNA: TGTGCCAGCAGCTTAGCGCCTAGTCCGAACACCGGGGAGCTGTTTTTT
clone size: -
D gene: -
V gene: TRBV7-7
J gene: TRBJ2-2

CDR3 protein: CASSPYGDTEAFF
CDR3 DNA: TGTGCCAGCTCACCGTACGGAGACACTGAAGCTTTCTTT
clone size: once
D gene: -
V gene: TRBV18
J gene: TRBJ1-1

CDR3 protein: CASRREHRETQYF
CDR3 DNA: TGTGCCAGCCGGCGGGAGCATCGAGAGACCCAGTACTTC
clone size: -
D gene: TRBD2
V gene: TRBV2
J gene: TRBJ2-5

CDR3 protein: CASSFEGQATRQYF
CDR3 DNA: TGTGCCAGCAGCTTCGAAGGACAGGCAACCAGACAGTACTTC
clone size: -
D gene: TRBD1
V gene: TRBV7-2
J gene: TRBJ2-7

CDR3 protein: CASSETPRWQGGPGYTF
CDR3 DNA: TGCGCCAGCAGTGAGACCCCTAGGTGGCAGGGTGGACCCGGCTACACCTTC
clone size: few
D gene: -
V gene: TRBV10-1
J gene: TRBJ1-2

CDR3 protein: CASSVGGTGKETQYF
CDR3 DNA: TGTGCCAGCAGCGTGGGCGGGACAGGGAAAGAGACCCAGTACTTC
clone size: -
D gene: TRBD1
V gene: TRBV7-6
J gene: TRBJ2-5

CDR3 protein: CASSYSGLDGYTF
CDR3 DNA: TGTGCCAGCAGTTACTCCGGGCTGGATGGCTACACCTTC
clone size: few
D gene: -
V gene: TRBV6-7
J gene: TRBJ1-2

CDR3 protein: CASSSRAGLGNTEAFF
CDR3 DNA: TGCGCCAGCAGCTCTAGGGCAGGCTTAGGGAACACTGAAGCTTTCTTT
clone size: -
D gene: -
V gene: TRBV10-1
J gene: TRBJ1-1

CDR3 protein: CASQLDGSYGYTF
CDR3 DNA: TGTGCCAGCCAACTTGACGGGTCCTATGGCTACACCTTC
clone size: -
D gene: -
V gene: TRBV6-6
J gene: TRBJ1-2

CDR3 protein: CASSSHHRVYEQYF
CDR3 DNA: TGTGCCAGCAGTTCCCATCACAGGGTCTACGAGCAGTACTTC
clone size: -
D gene: -
V gene: TRBV28
J gene: TRBJ2-7

CDR3 protein: CASSWSTGKGTEAFF
CDR3 DNA: TGCGCCAGCAGCTGGAGCACAGGGAAGGGCACTGAAGCTTTCTTT
clone size: once
D gene: -
V gene: TRBV5-1
J gene: TRBJ1-1

CDR3 protein: CASSFLGHRNFYEQYF
CDR3 DNA: TGTGCCAGCAGTTTCCTCGGACACCGGAACTTCTACGAGCAGTACTTC
clone size: few
D gene: -
V gene: TRBV27
J gene: TRBJ2-7

CDR3 protein: CASSLGQPGAEQYF
CDR3 DNA: TGTGCCAGCAGCCTTGGACAGCCGGGGGCTGAGCAGTACTTC
clone size: -
D gene: -
V gene: TRBV5-6
J gene: TRBJ2-7

CDR3 protein: CASSTLNGGRSQETQYF
CDR3 DNA: TGTGCCAGCAGCACCCTAAACGGAGGGAGGAGCCAAGAGACCCAGTACTTC
clone size: -
D gene: -
V gene: TRBV21-1
J gene: TRBJ2-5

CDR3 protein: CASSLGYKTGGSYEQYF
CDR3 DNA: TGTGCCAGCAGCTTAGGCTATAAAACAGGGGGATCCTACGAGCAGTACTTC
clone size: -
D gene: TRBD1
V gene: TRBV7-2
J gene: TRBJ2-7

CDR3 protein: CASSTTTSSYEQYF
CDR3 DNA: TGTGCCAGTAGTACTACTACGAGCTCCTACGAGCAGTACTTC
clone size: -
D gene: -
V gene: TRBV19
J gene: TRBJ2-7

CDR3 protein: CAISGRQVYEQYF
CDR3 DNA: TGTGCCATCAGTGGACGACAAGTTTACGAGCAGTACTTC
clone size: -
D gene: -
V gene: TRBV10-3
J gene: TRBJ2-7

CDR3 protein: CASSDFRQGSEKLFF
CDR3 DNA: TGCGCCAGCAGTGACTTTCGGCAGGGCTCTGAAAAACTGTTTTTT
clone size: -
D gene: -
V gene: TRBV10-2
J gene: TRBJ1-4

CDR3 protein: CASSQADSPLHF
CDR3 DNA: TGCGCCAGCAGCCAAGCAGATTCACCCCTCCACTTT
clone size: few
D gene: -
V gene: TRBV4-1
J gene: TRBJ1-6

CDR3 protein: CASKFIGTGHYEQYF
CDR3 DNA: TGTGCCAGCAAGTTCATCGGGACAGGACACTACGAGCAGTACTTC
clone size: -
D gene: TRBD1
V gene: TRBV28
J gene: TRBJ2-7